What follows are 10 T cell receptor beta chains derived from one specimen sequenced in a study of monozygotic twins with inflammatory bowel disease. TCRdb derives one entry per CDR3 protein from the 5' RACE reads, leaving out DNA. This sample's clone table lists around 450,000 distinct CDR3 sequences. The sequenced sample was blood. These receptors were taken from a human donor with ulcerative colitis or Crohn's disease, or a healthy co-twin of an affected twin (not recorded which).

V is TRBV5-1 and J is TRBJ2-7; TCRdb names TRBD1, which stays unverified in the absence of DNA. CDR3 length equals 15 residues. CDR1 SGHRS and CDR2 YFSETQ come from the germline V gene. CDR3 in amino acids: CASSQLYGQGHEQYF.

This chain connects TRBV4-2 to TRBJ2-1. The CDR3 runs 12 residues. Germline values: CDR1 LGHNA, CDR2 YNFKEQ. CDR3 protein: CASSQDKIEQFF.

This rearrangement joins TRBV7-9 to TRBJ2-1; TCRdb lists TRBD2, though no DNA is available to test this call. The CDR3 spans 15 residues. CDR1 and CDR2 from the germline V gene are SEHNR and FQNEAQ (reference sequence). This CDR3 is CASSLSGRAHNEQFF.

This rearrangement joins TRBV10-3 to TRBJ1-1; TCRdb's D call, TRBD1, is unchecked because there is no DNA. Germline-derived CDR1 and CDR2 are ENHRY and SYGVKD. The CDR3 extends over 14 amino acids. The CDR3 reads CAISEKGSNTEAFF.

The rearrangement links TRBV24-1 to TRBJ2-2; TCRdb gives TRBD2 as the D gene, but with no DNA this cannot be confirmed. The CDR3 is made up of 18 amino acids. In germline, CDR1 is KGHDR, CDR2 SFDVKD. The CDR3 is CATSDPSSGGWNTGELFF.

The rearrangement uses TRBV18 and TRBJ1-5; TCRdb names TRBD1, which stays unverified in the absence of DNA. The CDR3 is 15 amino acids. The germline V gene encodes CDR1 KGHSH and CDR2 LQKENI. The CDR3 loop reads CASSGNRGGNQPQHF.

The CDR3 here is CASSPTSRETQYF. The chain joins TRBV18 to TRBJ2-5. Germline V gene sequence: CDR1 KGHSH, CDR2 LQKENI. This CDR3 is built from 13 residues.

The chain employs TRBV5-1 and TRBJ1-1. The germline V gene has CDR1 SGHRS and CDR2 YFSETQ. CDR3 length: 16 amino acids. CDR3 sequence reads: CASSFTSGRAKSEAFF.

The V gene is TRBV28, the J gene TRBJ2-7; the D call from TCRdb, TRBD1, cannot be confirmed without DNA. Germline CDR1 reads MDHEN; CDR2 reads SYDVKM. This CDR3 is 17 amino acids long. CDR3: CASSLGTGGTRVYEQYF.

The gene calls are TRBV18 and TRBJ1-1. The CDR3 loop spans 13 amino acids. Germline-derived CDR1 and CDR2 are KGHSH and LQKENI. This chain's CDR3 is CASSPVQRTEAFF.